This T cell receptor (beta chain) comes out of a study of CD8 T cells in Susac syndrome. CDR1 is SGHDT, CDR2 YYEEEE, per germline. The CDR3 contains 13 residues. Trimming cost V 5 bases and J 7 bases; bases outside gene matches: 3. Stable or active relapsing-remitting multiple sclerosis, untreated and meeting revised McDonald criteria, defined the controls. It was with random hexamers that roughly 0.45 to 1 ug RNA was reverse transcribed. Coverage of TCR beta CDR3 amplification by immunoSEQ multiplex PCR extended to 54 Vbeta and 13 Jbeta. One entry per CDR3 protein, called by TCRdb with MiXCR from the immunoSEQ multiplex PCR reads. There are about 130,000 distinct CDR3 sequences in the sample; about 93% occur only once, and around 0.22% lies in the top ten.

The rearrangement joins TRBV5-6 to TRBJ1-4; TRBD1 agrees at 9 bases. Material: CD8+ T cells from PBMCs. This receptor was taken from a human donor with multiple sclerosis. The CDR3 sequence: CASRGQGGEKLFF. The CDR3 DNA reads TGTGCCAGCAGGGGACAGGGAGGTGAAAAACTGTTTTTT.